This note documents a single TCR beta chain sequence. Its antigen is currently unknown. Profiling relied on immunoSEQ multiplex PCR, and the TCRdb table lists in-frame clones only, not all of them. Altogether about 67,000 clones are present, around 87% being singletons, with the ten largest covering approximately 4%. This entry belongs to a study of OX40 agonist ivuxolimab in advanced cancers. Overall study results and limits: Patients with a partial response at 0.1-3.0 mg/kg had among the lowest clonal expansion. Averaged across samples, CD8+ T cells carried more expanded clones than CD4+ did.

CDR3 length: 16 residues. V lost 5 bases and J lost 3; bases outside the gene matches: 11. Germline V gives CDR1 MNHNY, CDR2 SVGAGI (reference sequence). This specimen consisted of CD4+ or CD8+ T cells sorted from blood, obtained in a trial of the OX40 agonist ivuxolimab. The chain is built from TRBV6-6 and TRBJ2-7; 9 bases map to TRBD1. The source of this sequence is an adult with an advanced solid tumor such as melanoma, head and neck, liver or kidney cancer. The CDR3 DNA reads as TGTGCCAGCAGTCAAGGACAGGGGACCTCTCTCTACGAGCAGTACTTC. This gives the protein CASSQGQGTSLYEQYF.